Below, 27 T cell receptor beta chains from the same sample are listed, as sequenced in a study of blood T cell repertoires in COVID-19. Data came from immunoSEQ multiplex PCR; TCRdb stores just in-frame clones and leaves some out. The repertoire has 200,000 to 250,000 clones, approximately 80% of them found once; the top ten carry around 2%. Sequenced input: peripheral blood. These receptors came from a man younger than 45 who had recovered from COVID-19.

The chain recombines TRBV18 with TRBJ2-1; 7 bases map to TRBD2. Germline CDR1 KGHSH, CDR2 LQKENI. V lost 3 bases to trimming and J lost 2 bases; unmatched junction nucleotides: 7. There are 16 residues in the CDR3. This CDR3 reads CASSPGSGLTYNEQFF. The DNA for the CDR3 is TGTGCCAGCTCACCTGGTAGCGGGCTTACCTACAATGAGCAGTTCTTC.

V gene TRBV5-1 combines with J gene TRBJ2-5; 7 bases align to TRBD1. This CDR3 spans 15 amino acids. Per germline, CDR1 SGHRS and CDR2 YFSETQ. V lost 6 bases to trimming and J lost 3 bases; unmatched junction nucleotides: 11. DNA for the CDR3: TGCGCCAGCACGATCAGAGGGGGCAAGGAAGAGACCCAGTACTTC. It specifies CASTIRGGKEETQYF. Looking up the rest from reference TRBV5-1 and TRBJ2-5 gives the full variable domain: KAGVTQTPRYLIKTRGQQVTLSCSPISGHRSVSWYQQTPGQGLQFLFEYFSETQRNKGNFPGRFSGRQFSNSRSEMNVSTLELGDSALYLCASTIRGGKEETQYFGPGTRLLVL.

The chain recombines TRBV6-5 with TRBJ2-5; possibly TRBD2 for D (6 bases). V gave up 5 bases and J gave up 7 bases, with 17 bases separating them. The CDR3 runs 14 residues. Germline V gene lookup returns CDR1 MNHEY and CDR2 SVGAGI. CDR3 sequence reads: CASSILAEGLTQYF. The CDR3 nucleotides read TGTGCCAGCAGTATATTAGCGGAGGGTCTGACCCAGTACTTC.

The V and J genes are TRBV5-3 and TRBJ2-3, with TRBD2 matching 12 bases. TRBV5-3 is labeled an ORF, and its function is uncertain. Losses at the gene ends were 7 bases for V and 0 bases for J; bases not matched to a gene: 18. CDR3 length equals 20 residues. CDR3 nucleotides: TGTGCCAGATCTAGCGGGGGGGCTCATCTCATTTTGTCTAGCACAGATACGCAGTATTTT. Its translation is CARSSGGAHLILSSTDTQYF.

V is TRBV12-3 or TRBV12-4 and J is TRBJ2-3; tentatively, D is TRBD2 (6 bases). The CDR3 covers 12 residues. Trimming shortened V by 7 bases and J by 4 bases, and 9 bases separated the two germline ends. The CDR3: CASTWGADTQYF. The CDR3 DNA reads TGTGCCAGCACCTGGGGGGCAGATACGCAGTATTTT.

As DNA, the CDR3 is TGTGCCAGCAGCTTACAGGGGTTCGAGCAGTACTTC. Its protein is CASSLQGFEQYF. The genes are TRBV5-4 and TRBJ2-7, with 7 bases aligning to TRBD1. With V trimmed by 2 bases and J by 6 bases, 2 bases remained unmatched. Germline assignment: CDR1 SGHNT and CDR2 YYREEE (reference sequence). This CDR3 has 12 residues.

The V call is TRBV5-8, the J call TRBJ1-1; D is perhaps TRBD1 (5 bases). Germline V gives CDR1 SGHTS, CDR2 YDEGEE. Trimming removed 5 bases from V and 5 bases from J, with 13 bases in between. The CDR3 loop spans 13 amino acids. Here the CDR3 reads CASSSDRRTEAFF. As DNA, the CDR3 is TGTGCCAGCAGTTCTGACAGACGGACTGAAGCTTTCTTT.

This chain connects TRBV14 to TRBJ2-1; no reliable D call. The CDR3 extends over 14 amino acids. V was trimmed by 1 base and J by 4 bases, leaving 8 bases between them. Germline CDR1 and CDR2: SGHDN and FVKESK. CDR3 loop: CASSQVLGYNEQFF. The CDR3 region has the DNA TGTGCCAGCAGCCAAGTACTCGGGTACAATGAGCAGTTCTTC.

CDR3 residues: CASSLVGLGYTF. CDR3 DNA: TGTGCCAGCAGTTTAGTGGGGCTCGGCTACACCTTC. V usage is TRBV28 and J usage is TRBJ1-2; maybe TRBD1 (5 bases). This CDR3 spans 12 amino acids. Germline CDR1 reads MDHEN; CDR2 reads SYDVKM. V was shortened by 2 bases and J by 8 bases, with 9 bases between the two germline ends.

The CDR3 DNA reads TGTGCCAGCAGTTTCCCGGGGGATCAGCCCCAGCATTTT. Protein: CASSFPGDQPQHF. The V gene is TRBV12-3 or TRBV12-4, the J gene TRBJ1-5; D is perhaps TRBD1 (5 bases). V lost 3 bases, J lost 5 bases, and 8 bases lay in between. The CDR3 spans 13 residues.

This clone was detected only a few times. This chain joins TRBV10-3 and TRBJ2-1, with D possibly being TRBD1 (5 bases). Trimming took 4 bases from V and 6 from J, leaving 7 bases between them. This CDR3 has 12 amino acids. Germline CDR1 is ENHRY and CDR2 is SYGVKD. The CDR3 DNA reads TGTGCCATCAGTGTTCAGGGCAATGAGCAGTTCTTC. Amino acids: CAISVQGNEQFF.

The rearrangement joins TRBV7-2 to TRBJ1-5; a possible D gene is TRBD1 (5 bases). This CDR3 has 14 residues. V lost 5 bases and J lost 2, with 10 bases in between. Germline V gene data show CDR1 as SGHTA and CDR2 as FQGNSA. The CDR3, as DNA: TGTGCCAGCAGCCCGGTAGGGGGCAATCAGCCCCAGCATTTT. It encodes CASSPVGGNQPQHF.

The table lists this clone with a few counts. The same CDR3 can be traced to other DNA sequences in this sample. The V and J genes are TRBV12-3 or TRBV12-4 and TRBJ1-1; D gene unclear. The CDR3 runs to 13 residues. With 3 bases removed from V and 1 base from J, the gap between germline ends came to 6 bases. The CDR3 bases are TGTGCCAGCAGTTTCGGCGGGAACACTGAAGCTTTCTTT. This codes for CASSFGGNTEAFF.

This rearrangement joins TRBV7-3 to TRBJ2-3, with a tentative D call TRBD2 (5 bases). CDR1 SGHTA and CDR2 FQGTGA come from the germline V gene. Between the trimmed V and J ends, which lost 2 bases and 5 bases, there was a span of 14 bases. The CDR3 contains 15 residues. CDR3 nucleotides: TGTGCCAGCAGCTTAGAGGGTCTGACCGGAGATACGCAGTATTTT. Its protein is CASSLEGLTGDTQYF.

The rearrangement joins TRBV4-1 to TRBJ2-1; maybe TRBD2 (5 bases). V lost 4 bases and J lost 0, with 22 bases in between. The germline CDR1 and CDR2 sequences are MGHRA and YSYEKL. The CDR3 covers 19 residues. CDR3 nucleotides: TGCGCCAGCAGCCCAAAAGGTGGGTTGACGGGGAGCTCCTACAATGAGCAGTTCTTC. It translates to CASSPKGGLTGSSYNEQFF.

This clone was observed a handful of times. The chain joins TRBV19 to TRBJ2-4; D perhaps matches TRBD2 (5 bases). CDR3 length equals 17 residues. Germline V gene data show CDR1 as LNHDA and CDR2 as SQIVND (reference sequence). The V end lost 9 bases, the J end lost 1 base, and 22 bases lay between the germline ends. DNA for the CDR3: TGTGCCAGAAGCGGAGCCCCCCGACCGGGGGCCAAAAACATTCAGTACTTC. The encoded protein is CARSGAPRPGAKNIQYF. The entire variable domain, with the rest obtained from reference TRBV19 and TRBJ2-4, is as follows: DGGITQSPKYLFRKEGQNVTLSCEQNLNHDAMYWYRQDPGQGLRLIYYSQIVNDFQKGDIAEGYSVSREKKESFPLTVTSAQKNPTAFYLCARSGAPRPGAKNIQYFGAGTRLSVL.

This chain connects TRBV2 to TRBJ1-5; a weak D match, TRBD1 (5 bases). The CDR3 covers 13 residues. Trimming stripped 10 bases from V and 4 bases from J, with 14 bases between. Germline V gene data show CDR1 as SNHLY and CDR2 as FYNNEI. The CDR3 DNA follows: TGTGCCACCTCGGTAGGGGCGAATCAGCCCCAGCATTTT. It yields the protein CATSVGANQPQHF.

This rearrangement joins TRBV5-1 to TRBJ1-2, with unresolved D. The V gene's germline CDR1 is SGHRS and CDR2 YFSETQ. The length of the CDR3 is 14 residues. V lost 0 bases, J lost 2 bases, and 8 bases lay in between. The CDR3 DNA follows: TGCGCCAGCAGCTTGGGACAATTAAACTATGGCTACACCTTC. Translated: CASSLGQLNYGYTF.

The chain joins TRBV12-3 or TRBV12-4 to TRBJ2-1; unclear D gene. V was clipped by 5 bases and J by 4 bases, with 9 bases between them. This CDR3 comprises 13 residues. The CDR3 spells CASSTRRYNEQFF. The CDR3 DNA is TGTGCCAGCAGTACTCGCCGTTACAATGAGCAGTTCTTC.

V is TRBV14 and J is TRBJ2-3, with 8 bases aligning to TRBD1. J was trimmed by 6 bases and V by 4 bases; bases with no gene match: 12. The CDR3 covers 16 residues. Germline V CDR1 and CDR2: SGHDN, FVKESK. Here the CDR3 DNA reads TGTGCCAGCAGCCCTCAGGGGGCGAGTTTTGGGGATACGCAGTATTTT. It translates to CASSPQGASFGDTQYF.

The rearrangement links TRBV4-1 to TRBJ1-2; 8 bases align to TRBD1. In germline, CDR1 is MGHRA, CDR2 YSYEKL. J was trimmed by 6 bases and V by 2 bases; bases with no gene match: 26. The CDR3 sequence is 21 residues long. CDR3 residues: CASSQTARGKWTGSHQHGYTF. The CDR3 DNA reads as TGCGCCAGCAGCCAAACGGCCCGGGGGAAATGGACAGGGAGCCATCAACATGGCTACACCTTC.

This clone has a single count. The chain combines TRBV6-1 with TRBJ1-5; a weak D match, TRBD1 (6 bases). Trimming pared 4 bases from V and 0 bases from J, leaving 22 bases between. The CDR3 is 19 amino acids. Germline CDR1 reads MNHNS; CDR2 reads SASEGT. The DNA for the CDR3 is TGTGCCAGCAGTGGCCCCTTGACAGGCTCCCTCTATAGCAATCAGCCCCAGCATTTT. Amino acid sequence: CASSGPLTGSLYSNQPQHF.

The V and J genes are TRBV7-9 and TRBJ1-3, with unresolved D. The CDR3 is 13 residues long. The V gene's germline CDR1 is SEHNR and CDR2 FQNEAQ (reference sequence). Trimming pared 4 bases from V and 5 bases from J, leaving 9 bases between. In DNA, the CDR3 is TGTGCCAGCAGCTCGAGGCATAGAAACACCATATATTTT. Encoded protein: CASSSRHRNTIYF. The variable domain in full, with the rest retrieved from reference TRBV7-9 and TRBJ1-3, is DTGVSQNPRHKITKRGQNVTFRCDPISEHNRLYWYRQTLGQGPEFLTYFQNEAQLEKSRLLSDRFSAERPKGSFSTLEIQRTEQGDSAMYLCASSSRHRNTIYFGEGSWLTVV.

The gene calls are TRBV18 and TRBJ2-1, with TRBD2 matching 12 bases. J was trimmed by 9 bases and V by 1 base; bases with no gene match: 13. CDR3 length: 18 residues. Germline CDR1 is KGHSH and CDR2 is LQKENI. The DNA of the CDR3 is TGTGCCAGCTCACCACGCTCTCTAGCGGGGGGGCGTTCAGGTGAGCAGTTCTTC. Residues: CASSPRSLAGGRSGEQFF.

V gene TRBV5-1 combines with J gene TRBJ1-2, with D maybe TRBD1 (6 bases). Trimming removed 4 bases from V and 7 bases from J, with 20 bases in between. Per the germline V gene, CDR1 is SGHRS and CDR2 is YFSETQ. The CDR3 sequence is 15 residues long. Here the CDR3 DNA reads TGCGCCAGCAGCCCGGCTGGGGGGGCCGGGGGTGGCTACACCTTC. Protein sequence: CASSPAGGAGGGYTF.

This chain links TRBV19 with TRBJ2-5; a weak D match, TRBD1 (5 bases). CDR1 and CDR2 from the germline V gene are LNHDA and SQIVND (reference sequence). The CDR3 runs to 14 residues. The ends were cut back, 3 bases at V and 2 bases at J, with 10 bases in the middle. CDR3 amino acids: CASSIGREQETQYF. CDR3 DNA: TGTGCCAGTAGTATCGGCAGGGAACAAGAGACCCAGTACTTC.

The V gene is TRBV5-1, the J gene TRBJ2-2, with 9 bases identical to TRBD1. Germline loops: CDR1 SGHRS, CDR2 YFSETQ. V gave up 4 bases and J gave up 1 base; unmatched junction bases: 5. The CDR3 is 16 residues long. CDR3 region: CASSTTGGRNTGELFF. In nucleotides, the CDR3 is TGCGCCAGCAGCACGACAGGGGGAAGGAACACCGGGGAGCTGTTTTTT.